Reported below is one T cell receptor (beta chain). CDR1 and CDR2 from the germline V gene are LNHDA and SQIVND (reference sequence). J was trimmed by 4 bases and V by 5 bases; bases with no gene match: 6. This CDR3 contains 14 residues. This specimen comes from a study of blood T cell repertoires in COVID-19. About the study: T cells, B-cell-depleted T cells, or PBMCs provided the cDNA or gDNA that served as material.

Data came from immunoSEQ multiplex PCR; TCRdb stores just in-frame clones and leaves some out. The table lists 200,000 to 300,000 clones, around 85% of them singletons. This TCR was recovered from a woman aged 55-70 years with active or convalescent COVID-19. The sequenced sample was peripheral blood. The V and J genes are TRBV19 and TRBJ1-1; 8 positions match TRBD1. CDR3 coding DNA: TGTGCCAGTAGTTTCGGACAGGGAGGCACTGAAGCTTTCTTT. The encoded protein is CASSFGQGGTEAFF.